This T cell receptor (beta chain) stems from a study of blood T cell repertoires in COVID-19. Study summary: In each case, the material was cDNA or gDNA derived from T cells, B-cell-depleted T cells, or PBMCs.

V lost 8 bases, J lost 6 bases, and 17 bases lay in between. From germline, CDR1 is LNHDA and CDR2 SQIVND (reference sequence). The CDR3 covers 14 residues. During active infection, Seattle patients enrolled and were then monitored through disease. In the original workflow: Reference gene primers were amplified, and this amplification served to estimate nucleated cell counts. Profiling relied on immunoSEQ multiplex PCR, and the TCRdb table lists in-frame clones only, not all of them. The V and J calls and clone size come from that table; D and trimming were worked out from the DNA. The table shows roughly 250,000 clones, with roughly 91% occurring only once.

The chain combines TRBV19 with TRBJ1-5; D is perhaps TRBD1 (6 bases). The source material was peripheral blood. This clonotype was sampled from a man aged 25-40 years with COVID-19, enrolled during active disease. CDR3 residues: CASVKQGKSQPQHF. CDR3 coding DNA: TGTGCCAGTGTCAAACAGGGTAAATCTCAGCCCCAGCATTTT.